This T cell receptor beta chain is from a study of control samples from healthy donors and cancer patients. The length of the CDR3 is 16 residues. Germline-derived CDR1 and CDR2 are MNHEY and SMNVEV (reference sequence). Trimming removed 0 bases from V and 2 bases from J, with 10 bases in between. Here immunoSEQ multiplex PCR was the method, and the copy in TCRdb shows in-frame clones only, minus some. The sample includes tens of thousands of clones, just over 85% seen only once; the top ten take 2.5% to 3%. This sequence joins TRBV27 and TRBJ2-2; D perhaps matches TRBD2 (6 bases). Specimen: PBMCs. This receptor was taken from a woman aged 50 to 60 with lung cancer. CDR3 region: CASSLSGLLNTGELFF. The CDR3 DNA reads TGTGCCAGCAGTTTATCGGGACTCCTTAACACCGGGGAGCTGTTTTTT.